What follows describes a single TCR beta chain. Its target antigen remains unknown. Per-base quality was not reported, and no clone a single base away is much larger than it. In this study, focal radiation therapy paired with CTLA-4 blockade (ipilimumab) was tested in patients who had chemo-refractory metastatic non-small-cell lung cancer. This sample was included in a study of radiotherapy plus CTLA-4 blockade in lung cancer (dated by TCRdb to 2016 to 2019). Background on the whole study: Objective responses occurred in 18% of enrolled patients, and 31% achieved disease control.

The germline V gene (reference sequence) sets CDR1 to SGHNT and CDR2 to YYREEE. From the cysteine up to the phenylalanine, the CDR3 has a length of 15 residues. The only DNA kept is the CDR3, 45 bases in frame from the first base. Trimming leaves V shorter by 1 base and J shorter by 8 bases, with the junction holding 9 bases beyond the gene matches. Overall study results and their limits: The strongest predictors of response, as reported, were early dynamic changes in blood T cell clones along with a rise in serum interferon-beta after radiation. After treatment with radiotherapy and ipilimumab, TCR clones that originated in tumors expanded in peripheral blood.

Receptor libraries were prepared by the immunoSEQ multiplex PCR assay. Entries here come from immuneACCESS through TCRdb and include only in-frame sequences with V and J called. Some clones fail to appear in such tables; in the studies checked, an unresolved V gene covers under half of the shortfall, and the cause of the remainder is unknown. This sample gives 65,000 to 90,000 clones in total; around 86% of them show up just once. In total, the top ten clones hold roughly two fifths of the sample. The clonotype originates from a human donor with non-small cell lung cancer that progressed on radiotherapy plus ipilimumab. The specimen comprised peripheral blood, sampled from a patient treated with radiotherapy plus ipilimumab. The V gene is TRBV5-4 and the J gene is TRBJ1-2, with 9 bases aligning to TRBD1. The CDR3 protein: CASSLFRTGDRGYTF. Read as DNA, the sequence is TGTGCCAGCAGCTTGTTCCGGACAGGGGATCGAGGCTACACCTTC.